These 18 T cell receptor beta chains were all obtained from the same sample, sequenced in a study of tumor-infiltrating lymphocytes in primary liver carcinoma. A primer matching the constant region was used to make TCR beta cDNA from around 460 ng of total RNA. For TCR beta, libraries were produced by three nested multiplex PCR rounds using slightly modified ARM-PCR. Running 10 cycles apiece, the first two PCR rounds relied on TRBV1-TRBV30 forward primers together with a C-beta reverse primer. Via MiXCR, TCRdb re-called the multiplex PCR reads, giving one row per CDR3 protein. Of about 350,000 distinct CDR3 sequences in the sample, approximately 64% are singletons; the top ten hold roughly 6%. Germline DNA was also extracted, and blood RNA derived from unsorted whole blood. The source material was peripheral blood. The origin of the receptors is a man in his forties with primary liver carcinoma and hepatitis B virus infection.

For this clonotype: The conserved closing phenylalanine or tryptophan is absent in this CDR3, likely reflecting a read error. J is TRBJ2-3 and V is TRBV11-2; D is unclear. The CDR3 is 14 residues long. The germline CDR1 and CDR2 sequences are SGHAT and FQNNGV. With 6 bases removed from V and 3 bases from J, the gap between germline ends came to 13 bases. The CDR3 protein is CASSPRAVTDTQYS. In DNA form, the CDR3 reads TGTGCCAGCAGTCCCCGGGCAGTTACAGATACGCAGTATTCT.

The V call is TRBV2, the J call TRBJ1-6, with D maybe TRBD1 (6 bases). This CDR3 is built from 15 residues. V was shortened by 1 base and J by 9 bases, with 13 bases between the two germline ends. Germline V lookup: CDR1 SNHLY, CDR2 FYNNEI. This chain's CDR3 is CASSEVGAEISPLHF. Here the CDR3 DNA reads TGTGCCAGCAGTGAAGTGGGGGCGGAAATTTCACCCCTCCACTTT.

This clonotype was found many times. The chain links TRBV4-1 to TRBJ2-3; D is unresolved. Trimming took 0 bases from V and 7 from J, leaving 5 bases between them. Germline V gives CDR1 MGHRA, CDR2 YSYEKL. The CDR3 extends over 12 amino acids. CDR3 nucleotide sequence: TGCGCCAGCAGCCAAGATAGGAATACGCAGTATTTT. Protein: CASSQDRNTQYF.

The J gene is TRBJ2-7, the V gene TRBV11-2; 7 nucleotides match TRBD2. Per germline, CDR1 SGHAT and CDR2 FQNNGV. V lost 5 bases and J lost 0; bases outside the gene matches: 16. This CDR3 is built from 18 residues. CDR3 coding DNA: TGTGCCAGCAGCGTAGCGGGTGCCTCTTCTCGGAGCTCCTACGAGCAGTACTTC. Its protein product is CASSVAGASSRSSYEQYF.

The V call is TRBV28, the J call TRBJ2-6; D may be TRBD2 (7 bases). The CDR3 is 16 residues long. The germline V gene has CDR1 MDHEN and CDR2 SYDVKM. The V end lost 3 bases, the J end lost 4 bases, and 13 bases lay between the germline ends. The CDR3 sequence: CASSLWGGPGANVLTF. CDR3 in DNA: TGTGCCAGCAGTTTGTGGGGGGGCCCCGGGGCCAACGTCCTGACTTTC.

Note on this clonotype: One base away lies a much larger clone, so this may be a sequencing read error. The chain couples TRBV5-5 to TRBJ1-1; D ambiguous. This CDR3 spans 17 amino acids. V lost 0 bases to trimming and J lost 7 bases, with 22 bases between them. The germline CDR1 and CDR2 sequences are SGHKS and YYEKEE (reference sequence). The CDR3 nucleotides read TGTGCCAGCAGCTTGGCTCCCTCAGGACCCTCCCTCGGTGAAGCTTTCTTT. Its protein is CASSLAPSGPSLGEAFF.

Worth noting for this clonotype: At one end, the junction sequence differs from germline, possibly due to a read error. V and J are TRBV6-6 and TRBJ2-5; TRBD2 might be the D (5 bases). This CDR3 spans 14 amino acids. CDR1 and CDR2 from the germline V gene are MNHNY and SVGAGI (reference sequence). The CDR3 DNA reads as TGTACCAGCAGTTACTCGAAACTAGGAGAGACCCAATACTTC. This translates into CTSSYSKLGETQYF.

In this sample, this clonotype turned up a few times. This rearrangement joins TRBV6-2 or TRBV6-3 to TRBJ2-5; D is undetermined. Deletions cut 0 bases from V and 0 bases from J, with 2 bases between. From germline, CDR1 is MNHEY and CDR2 SVGEGT. CDR3 length equals 13 residues. The CDR3 spells CASSYSHQETQYF. The CDR3 bases are TGTGCCAGCAGTTACTCCCACCAAGAGACCCAGTACTTC.

This clonotype was seen at least ten times. V is TRBV5-1 and J is TRBJ2-7; TRBD2 agrees at 8 bases. CDR1 and CDR2 (germline): SGHRS, YFSETQ. V gave up 0 bases and J gave up 3 bases; unmatched junction bases: 14. This CDR3 is 18 amino acids long. The CDR3 DNA sequence: TGCGCCAGCAGCTTGGAGGCTAGCGGGCCCGATAGGCTCTACGAGCAGTACTTC. This translates into CASSLEASGPDRLYEQYF.

This clonotype was seen a handful of times. V gene TRBV30 combines with J gene TRBJ2-3, with no clear D. The CDR3 runs to 14 residues. V lost 0 bases and J lost 1, with 8 bases in between. The germline V gene encodes CDR1 GTSNPN and CDR2 SVGIG (reference sequence). The CDR3 nucleotides are TGTGCCTGGAGTGTAATGTTGGGCACAGATACGCAGTATTTT. It encodes CAWSVMLGTDTQYF.

Concerning this clonotype: This may stem from a read error, because a much larger clone lies one nucleotide away. The genes are TRBV20-1 and TRBJ1-5, with D perhaps TRBD1 (6 bases). Germline-derived CDR1 and CDR2 are DFQATT and SNEGSKA (reference sequence). There are 13 residues in the CDR3. In DNA form, the CDR3 reads TGCAGTGCTGATACAGGGCTGGGTCAGCCCCGGCATTTT. Translating it yields CSADTGLGQPRHF.

The V and J genes are TRBV25-1 and TRBJ2-7, with 8 nucleotides matching TRBD1. The CDR3 contains 15 residues. Germline assignment: CDR1 MGHDK and CDR2 SYGVNS. The CDR3 spells CVISESDRVGFEQYF. CDR3 nucleotide sequence: TGTGTCATCAGTGAATCGGACAGGGTCGGGTTCGAGCAGTACTTC.

This sequence joins TRBV6-7 and TRBJ2-3; no reliable D call. TRBV6-7 is designated an ORF whose function remains uncertain. The length of the CDR3 is 22 residues. V was pared by 0 bases and J by 0 bases, with 28 bases between. The CDR3 DNA follows: TGTGCCAGCAGTTACTCGATTCGGCCTTGTGGGCAGGAGTCGTTTAGCACAGATACGCAGTATTTT. Translation: CASSYSIRPCGQESFSTDTQYF.

At least ten counts were recorded for this clonotype. The rearrangement uses TRBV10-2 and TRBJ1-3, with D possibly matching TRBD1 (6 bases). V was cut by 6 bases and J by 1 base, with 10 bases left in between. CDR3 length: 14 residues. From germline, CDR1 is WSHSY and CDR2 SAAADI. The CDR3 sequence is CASSLGQSGNTIYF. The CDR3 DNA sequence: TGCGCCAGCAGCTTAGGACAGTCTGGAAACACCATATATTTT.

This clonotype appeared a few times. V and J are TRBV5-1 and TRBJ2-7; 9 nucleotides line up with TRBD2. Germline CDR1 reads SGHRS; CDR2 reads YFSETQ. The trim removed 0 bases at V and 3 bases at J, leaving 7 bases unmatched. CDR3 length: 16 amino acids. CDR3 protein: CASSLAQTSGVYEQYF. CDR3 DNA: TGCGCCAGCAGCTTGGCCCAGACTAGCGGAGTCTACGAGCAGTACTTC.

A few counts support this clonotype. This chain connects TRBV4-1 to TRBJ2-6, with a weak D call TRBD1 (7 bases). The CDR3 is 17 amino acids. Germline-derived CDR1 and CDR2 are MGHRA and YSYEKL. Trimming took off 4 bases at V and 0 bases at J, with 13 bases between the two ends. CDR3 protein: CASSRGTVFSGANVLTF. CDR3 DNA sequence: TGCGCCAGCAGCCGCGGGACAGTCTTCTCTGGGGCCAACGTCCTGACTTTC.

This sequence joins TRBV6-6 and TRBJ2-1; tentative D call: TRBD2 (5 bases). Germline V gives CDR1 MNHNY, CDR2 SVGAGI (reference sequence). The V end lost 8 bases, the J end lost 9 bases, and 14 bases lay between the germline ends. There are 12 residues in the CDR3. The CDR3 loop is CASRRGSSEQFF. The CDR3 coding sequence is TGTGCCAGCCGCCGGGGATCGAGTGAGCAGTTCTTC.

In its sample, this clonotype was seen a few times. The chain couples TRBV5-4 to TRBJ2-3, with 7 bases fitting TRBD1. Germline V gene lookup returns CDR1 SGHNT and CDR2 YYREEE (reference sequence). The CDR3 runs 13 residues. The junction had 9 bases not matched to a gene; V was cut back by 5 bases and J by 9 bases. CDR3 residues: CASRPDRTGTQYF. For the CDR3, the DNA is TGTGCCAGCAGACCCGACAGGACAGGCACGCAGTATTTT.